This TCR beta chain was captured in a study of Ad26.COV2.S vaccination and SARS-CoV-2 variants. Notes on the study in general: Breadth, reportedly substantial, characterized the spike-specific CD8+ and CD4+ T cell responses after vaccination. Using TCR breadth and depth analyses may have led to underestimated total T cell responses. Spike-specific TCR breadth was greater after Ad26.COV2.S than placebo. Whether participants received vaccine or placebo, their non-spike TCR breadth was similar.

Germline V gene data show CDR1 as MNHEY and CDR2 as SMNVEV (reference sequence). Trimming stripped 7 bases from V and 2 bases from J, with 17 bases between. This CDR3 comprises 15 residues. Here immunoSEQ multiplex PCR was the method, and the copy in TCRdb shows in-frame clones only, minus some. Of tens of thousands of clones in the sample, approximately 77% were seen once. On this clone itself: Antigen: not known.

Material: peripheral blood, obtained after recovery from COVID-19. The V call is TRBV27, the J call TRBJ1-1; possibly TRBD1 for D (5 bases). This TCR was recovered from a human donor who had recovered from COVID-19. The CDR3 reads CASTSPRGPNTEAFF. The CDR3 DNA follows: TGTGCCAGCACCTCCCCCCGGGGACCAAACACTGAAGCTTTCTTT.